The 24 T cell receptor beta chains below come from one sample, sequenced in a study of cytotoxic CD8 clonotypes in ibrutinib-treated CLL. Using immunoSEQ multiplex PCR, the repertoire was profiled, and TCRdb retains in-frame clones only, with some absent. This table has approximately 190,000 clones, approximately 75% appearing once. The sequenced sample was PBMCs, obtained after 12 months of ibrutinib treatment. Receptors were obtained from a human donor with chronic lymphocytic leukemia.

The J gene is TRBJ2-2, the V gene TRBV29-1; 9 bases line up with TRBD1. V was clipped by 8 bases and J by 5 bases; unmatched bases: 9. The CDR3 consists of 14 residues. Per the germline V gene, CDR1 is SQVTM and CDR2 is ANQGSEA. The CDR3 loop reads CSSSTGGRTGELFF. The CDR3 region has the DNA TGCAGCTCATCGACAGGGGGAAGAACCGGGGAGCTGTTTTTT.

For the CDR3, the DNA is TGTGCCAGCAGCTTTCGGCCAGGCACCACCGGGGAGCTGTTTTTT. Translating gives CASSFRPGTTGELFF. This chain joins TRBV7-9 and TRBJ2-2, with D uncertain. There are 15 residues in the CDR3. With 3 bases removed from V and 4 bases from J, the gap between germline ends came to 12 bases. Germline V gene data show CDR1 as SEHNR and CDR2 as FQNEAQ (reference sequence).

The J gene is TRBJ1-2, the V gene TRBV18; 9 bases match TRBD1. The CDR3 is 15 amino acids. CDR1 and CDR2 from the germline V gene are KGHSH and LQKENI. Trimming removed 3 bases from V and 4 bases from J; junction bases left unmatched: 6. CDR3 nucleotides: TGTGCCAGCTCACCCAGACAGGGGGGCGGCTATGGCTACACCTTC. Translated, it gives CASSPRQGGGYGYTF.

In the case of this clone: Sequence at one end of the junction differs from germline and may be a read error. This sequence joins TRBV7-7 and TRBJ2-7, with D perhaps TRBD2 (5 bases). The CDR3 runs to 13 residues. The germline V gene has CDR1 SSHAT and CDR2 FNYEAQ (reference sequence). The CDR3 reads CASSPIGGYEQYF. CDR3 coding DNA: TGTGCTAGCAGCCCAATCGGAGGTTACGAGCAGTACTTC.

The chain joins TRBV7-8 to TRBJ1-1; D is ambiguous. The V gene's germline CDR1 is SGHVS and CDR2 FQNEAQ. CDR3 length: 15 amino acids. V lost 5 bases to trimming and J lost 1 base, with 14 bases between them. CDR3 coding DNA: TGTGCCAGCAGCCCCACCGGGGTGAGGAACACTGAAGCTTTCTTT. The encoded protein is CASSPTGVRNTEAFF.

V and J are TRBV15 and TRBJ2-3; 9 bases agree with TRBD1. This CDR3 comprises 14 residues. Trimming cost V 5 bases and J 5 bases; bases outside gene matches: 5. Germline V CDR1 and CDR2: LNHNV, YYDKDF (reference sequence). CDR3 sequence (DNA): TGTGCCACCAGCCAAAACAGGGGGCGAGATACGCAGTATTTT. Translation: CATSQNRGRDTQYF.

This chain connects TRBV5-1 to TRBJ2-7, with 8 bases fitting TRBD2. Germline assignment: CDR1 SGHRS and CDR2 YFSETQ. There are 15 residues in the CDR3. V shed 4 bases and J 3 bases; nucleotides not matched to a gene: 9. The CDR3 is CASSRVRGGIYEQYF. The CDR3 bases are TGCGCCAGCAGCCGGGTCCGGGGGGGAATCTACGAGCAGTACTTC.

The chain joins TRBV5-1 to TRBJ2-1; 9 nucleotides agree with TRBD1. The germline V gene has CDR1 SGHRS and CDR2 YFSETQ. CDR3 size: 15 residues. V lost 3 bases, J lost 3 bases, and 4 bases stayed unmatched. CDR3 in DNA: TGCGCCAGCAGCTCTCCGGACAGGGGCTACAATGAGCAGTTCTTC. Translating gives CASSSPDRGYNEQFF.

The genes are TRBV6-4 and TRBJ1-2; weak D call: TRBD1 (6 bases). This CDR3 is 14 amino acids long. Trimming removed 6 bases at V and 7 bases at J, with 18 bases between. Germline V gene lookup returns CDR1 MRHNA and CDR2 SNTAGT. CDR3 sequence: CASRSVGGLGGYTF. CDR3 nucleotides: TGTGCCAGCAGGAGTGTCGGGGGCTTGGGTGGCTACACCTTC.

Remarks on this clone: The germline gene is not matched at one end of the junction; a read error may be the cause. This chain joins TRBV27 and TRBJ2-2; TRBD2 matches 11 bases. Germline V gives CDR1 MNHEY, CDR2 SMNVEV (reference sequence). This CDR3 is 18 amino acids long. CDR3 nucleotides: TGTGCCAGCAGTTTGGAACTAGCGGGAGAGTCGGGACACCGGGGAGCTGTTTTT. Protein: CASSLELAGESGHRGAVF.

The table lists this clone with a count of one. The chain carries TRBV4-2 and TRBJ2-4; D is possibly TRBD2 (5 bases). Germline values: CDR1 LGHNA, CDR2 YNFKEQ. Trimming shortened V by 2 bases and J by 0 bases, and 14 bases separated the two germline ends. There are 17 residues in the CDR3. DNA for the CDR3: TGTGCCAGCAGCCAAAGTGCGAGGGAACTAGCCAAAAACATTCAGTACTTC. This translates into CASSQSARELAKNIQYF.

V usage is TRBV6-5 and J usage is TRBJ2-5, with D possibly TRBD1 on 6 matching bases. Germline V CDR1 and CDR2: MNHEY, SVGAGI. The CDR3 is 15 residues long. The V gene lost 4 bases and the J gene lost 1 base, with 13 bases spanning the gap. In nucleotides, the CDR3 is TGTGCCAGCAGTTCCCCCACAGGGTCCCAAGAGACCCAGTACTTC. Translating it yields CASSSPTGSQETQYF.

The CDR3 nucleotides read TGTGCCAGCAGCTTGGGGGCTAGCGGGACCTTCTCCTACGAGCAGTACTTC. Protein: CASSLGASGTFSYEQYF. The rearrangement links TRBV5-4 to TRBJ2-7, with TRBD2 matching 9 bases. There are 17 residues in the CDR3. Germline-derived CDR1 and CDR2 are SGHNT and YYREEE (reference sequence). V gave up 0 bases and J gave up 0 bases; unmatched junction bases: 7.

V and J are TRBV6-1 and TRBJ2-7, with a weak D call TRBD1 (8 bases). The V end was cut by 11 bases, the J end by 5 bases, with 19 bases between. Per the germline V gene, CDR1 is MNHNS and CDR2 is SASEGT. The CDR3 is made up of 13 amino acids. The chain's CDR3 is CAGQGGGFNEQYF. DNA of the CDR3: TGTGCCGGACAGGGAGGGGGCTTTAACGAGCAGTACTTC.

By share, this clone counts as medium-sized (0.01 to 0.1%). The J gene is TRBJ1-1, the V gene TRBV11-3, with TRBD1 matching over 7 bases. CDR1 and CDR2 (germline): SGHNT, YENEEA. V shed 5 bases, J shed 0 bases, and the junction held 9 bases outside the gene matches. CDR3 length: 16 residues. CDR3 bases: TGTGCCAGCAGCCTGGGAGGGACAGCTTTGAACACTGAAGCTTTCTTT. It translates to CASSLGGTALNTEAFF. Full variable domain (outside the CDR3, taken from reference TRBV11-3 and TRBJ1-1): EAGVVQSPRYKIIEKKQPVAFWCNPISGHNTLYWYLQNLGQGPELLIRYENEEAVDDSQLPKDRFSAERLKGVDSTLKIQPAELGDSAVYLCASSLGGTALNTEAFFGQGTRLTVV.

This chain uses TRBV28 with TRBJ2-7, with a weak D call TRBD1 (6 bases). The CDR3 runs to 13 residues. The V end was cut by 7 bases, the J end by 4 bases, with 14 bases between. The germline V gene encodes CDR1 MDHEN and CDR2 SYDVKM. CDR3 in DNA: TGTGCCAGCACCCATCAGGGGAGATACGAGCAGTACTTC. Translated, it gives CASTHQGRYEQYF.

The J gene is TRBJ2-1, the V gene TRBV13, with 9 bases identical to TRBD1. With 5 bases clipped from V and 8 bases from J, the junction kept 7 bases outside the gene matches. The CDR3 spans 14 residues. The V gene's germline CDR1 is PRHDT and CDR2 FYEKMQ (reference sequence). CDR3 in amino acids: CASSAGTGLHEQFF. The CDR3, as DNA: TGTGCCAGCAGCGCCGGGACAGGGCTCCATGAGCAGTTCTTC.

V gene TRBV7-9 combines with J gene TRBJ2-1; 7 bases fit TRBD1. CDR3 length equals 12 residues. Germline CDR1 is SEHNR and CDR2 is FQNEAQ (reference sequence). The CDR3 region is CAAGTEINEQFF. The CDR3 DNA is TGTGCAGCCGGGACAGAGATTAATGAGCAGTTCTTC.

The genes are TRBV5-4 and TRBJ1-3, with D possibly matching TRBD1 (6 bases). This CDR3 spans 15 amino acids. Trimming removed 2 bases at V and 3 bases at J, with 12 bases between. Germline CDR1 and CDR2: SGHNT and YYREEE (reference sequence). This CDR3 is CASSFKGGGGNTIYF. The CDR3 nucleotides read TGTGCCAGCAGCTTTAAGGGGGGTGGTGGAAACACCATATATTTT.

The chain uses TRBV29-1 and TRBJ2-3; D call uncertain. The CDR3 runs 15 residues. The germline CDR1 and CDR2 sequences are SQVTM and ANQGSEA. V lost 5 bases and J 3 bases, leaving 18 bases between the germline ends. The CDR3: CSVTHETPQTDTQYF. CDR3 bases: TGCAGCGTTACACACGAAACACCACAGACAGATACGCAGTATTTT.

Remarks on this clone: This may stem from a read error, because a much larger clone lies one nucleotide away. The sample has other DNA sequences that encode this CDR3 too. The chain is built from TRBV29-1 and TRBJ1-1; D may be TRBD1 (5 bases). Germline lookup yields CDR1 SQVTM and CDR2 ANQGSEA. The CDR3 contains 13 residues. V dropped 3 bases and J dropped 1 base, with 9 bases sitting between them. The CDR3 DNA is TGCAGCGTTGAGACCACAGGGAACACTGAAGCTTTCTTT. Its protein is CSVETTGNTEAFF.

This rearrangement joins TRBV5-8 to TRBJ2-2; 7 bases align to TRBD1. This CDR3 region has 15 residues. Germline assignment: CDR1 SGHTS and CDR2 YDEGEE. Trimming removed 3 bases from V and 3 bases from J; junction bases left unmatched: 5. CDR3 coding DNA: TGTGCCAGCAGCTCATACAGGGGTTACACCGGGGAGCTGTTTTTT. It translates to CASSSYRGYTGELFF.

This chain uses TRBV5-1 with TRBJ2-7; 12 bases are a match to TRBD2. Trimming cost V 5 bases and J 5 bases; bases outside gene matches: 8. Germline assignment: CDR1 SGHRS and CDR2 YFSETQ. The CDR3 runs 15 residues. This chain's CDR3 is CASSYLAGGRDEQYF. CDR3 DNA: TGCGCCAGCAGTTACCTAGCGGGAGGGCGGGACGAGCAGTACTTC.

The CDR3 reads CASSLRRGTDTQYF. CDR3 sequence (DNA): TGTGCCAGCAGCTTAAGGCGGGGTACAGATACGCAGTATTTT. The rearrangement uses TRBV7-2 and TRBJ2-3; TRBD2 is a possible D gene (6 bases). The germline V gene encodes CDR1 SGHTA and CDR2 FQGNSA. V was clipped by 2 bases and J by 3 bases, with 9 bases between them. The CDR3 has 14 amino acids.